These T cell receptor beta chains were read from a single sample in a study of T cells in Graves' hyperthyroidism and ophthalmopathy. TCRdb reprocessed the multiplex PCR reads via MiXCR and lists one record per CDR3 protein. The table lists more than 300,000 distinct CDR3 sequences, about 14% of them singletons. The specimen sequenced was blood. The receptors derive from a woman younger than 45 with Graves' ophthalmopathy. CDR3s leave out the opening cysteine and the closing phenylalanine or tryptophan. Fields, in order: V gene, J gene, clone size, CDR3 protein. Size is stated for part of the rows, as once, few or many counts, or as a class when the clone is expanded.

TRBV11-1,TRBJ2-1,many,ASSQRGQGVSNEQF
TRBV7-9,TRBJ2-1,many,ASSLVQGYNEQF
TRBV13,TRBJ2-7,many,ASSLDREGRYEQY
TRBV11-2,TRBJ2-7,many,ASSLVASGTYEQY
TRBV25-1,TRBJ1-6,-,VSSPSRTGNSPLH
TRBV2,TRBJ1-2,many,ASSVLAIYGYT
TRBV9,TRBJ1-1,many,ASGDRNTEAF
TRBV6-1,TRBJ2-1,many,ASATSGGKSGQF
TRBV4-1,TRBJ1-5,-,ASSQRWGSSNQPQH
TRBV28,TRBJ1-6,-,ASSFDSNSPLH
TRBV28,TRBJ2-2,many,ASSSPRGLNTGELF
TRBV14,TRBJ2-5,-,ASSTIIGGRRETQY
TRBV7-8,TRBJ2-1,many,ASSLGGLPSYNEQF
TRBV6-1,TRBJ1-5,many,ASRPANQPQH
TRBV5-1,TRBJ1-5,many,ASSLEGYQPQH
TRBV7-9,TRBJ2-1,many,ASRTPNLAGESSYNEQF
TRBV3-1,TRBJ2-7,many,ASSQDVAGGRGGEQY
TRBV5-1,TRBJ1-2,few,ASSLVQMGGYT
TRBV5-5,TRBJ2-3,many,ASSFGLKGTDTQY
TRBV27,TRBJ1-1,few,ASSGNRGNTEAF
TRBV2,TRBJ2-6,few,ASRTRDRVSGANVLT
TRBV20-1,TRBJ2-2,many,SARDGGTGGELF
TRBV12-3/TRBV12-4,TRBJ2-2,many,ASSPPVVRTGELF
TRBV6-4,TRBJ2-2,many,ASSDTNTGELF
TRBV5-8,TRBJ2-1,few,ASSQGLAGGNEQL
TRBV7-2,TRBJ1-2,many,ASSLEAKPLNYGYT
TRBV18,TRBJ1-5,many,ASSSSGEGGLNQPQH
TRBV20-1,TRBJ2-5,medium-sized,SAGEGGRETQY
TRBV4-2,TRBJ1-2,-,ASSQEDRDYGYT
TRBV20-1,TRBJ2-3,many,SARRLTGGINTDTQY
TRBV20-1,TRBJ1-2,many,STKRKPRTTVNYGYT
TRBV20-1,TRBJ2-7,many,SPARGATYEQY
TRBV19,TRBJ1-5,-,ASSLGTDYNQPQH
TRBV14,TRBJ2-5,many,ASSGTQQETQY
TRBV4-1,TRBJ2-3,many,ASSQVGAGSGTDTQY
TRBV18,TRBJ2-1,many,ASSPLASYNEQF